This entry is about one T cell receptor (beta chain). What it binds is not known. Generated by immunoSEQ multiplex PCR, the TCRdb table keeps only in-frame clones and is missing some. The table lists roughly 45,000 clones, approximately 77% of them singletons. This entry comes from a study of vaccination effects on CD4 cells after COVID-19. Antigen-specific CD4+ T cells were expanded (with viral peptide pools) by the ViraFEST assay ahead of sequencing. Subsequent to a culture period of more than 9 days, CD4+ T cells were isolated. PCR confirmed that the person was infected with SARS-CoV-2 between March and December 2020. CDR3 length equals 15 residues. The ends were cut back, 0 bases at V and 7 bases at J, with 10 bases in the middle. Looked up from germline, CDR1 is LNHNV and CDR2 is YYDKDF (reference sequence).

The V call is TRBV15, the J call TRBJ1-6; D gene uncertain. The starting material was CD4+ T cells from PBMCs cultured with a peptide pool, obtained before COVID-19 vaccination. The source of this sequence is a human donor who had a prior SARS-CoV-2 infection. The chain's CDR3 is CATSRDLSGNSPLHF. The CDR3 nucleotides are TGTGCCACCAGCAGAGATCTCTCGGGGAATTCACCCCTCCACTTT.